The clone carrying this TCR beta chain has a handful of counts. The data stem from a study of T-cell memory formation after mild COVID-19. Each CDR3 protein is one row after TCRdb ran MiXCR on the 5' RACE reads. The table shows fewer than 60,000 distinct CDR3 sequences, with about a quarter occurring only once. V lost 1 base, J lost 2 bases, and 15 bases lay in between. Germline-derived CDR1 and CDR2 are SQVTM and ANQGSEA. This CDR3 region has 17 residues. This receptor was taken from a man aged 18-30 years who had mild COVID-19 (a few samples of this study predate the infection). Cell type and time point are not known. The chain is built from TRBV29-1 and TRBJ2-6; D is unresolved. Material for sequencing was PBMCs or a T cell subset sorted from them (not recorded which). CDR3 amino acids: CSVEVRGRIPGANVLTF. DNA for the CDR3: TGCAGCGTTGAAGTTCGAGGCAGGATCCCTGGGGCCAACGTCCTGACTTTC. Full variable domain (remainder filled in from reference TRBV29-1 and TRBJ2-6): SAVISQKPSRDICQRGTSLTIQCQVDSQVTMMFWYRQQPGQSLTLIATANQGSEATYESGFVIDKFPISRPNLTFSTLTVSNMSPEDSSIYLCSVEVRGRIPGANVLTFGAGSRLTVL.